Given below is one TCR beta chain in context. CDR1 and CDR2 (germline): SEHNR, FQNEAQ (reference sequence). Trimming took 1 base from V and 0 from J; bases not matched to a gene: 8. This CDR3 region has 17 residues. The data were obtained in a study of blood T cell repertoires in COVID-19. In the original workflow: Reference gene primer amplification in the assay estimated nucleated cell counts. Profiled with immunoSEQ multiplex PCR; TCRdb holds only in-frame clones, not every one. For V, J and clone size, that table is used; D and trimming come from the DNA. The sample includes around 200,000 clones, 80% to 90% seen only once; the top ten take 3% to 4.5%.

Specimen: peripheral blood. The TCR sequence derives from a man between 18 and 35 years old with active or convalescent COVID-19. V usage is TRBV7-9 and J usage is TRBJ2-5; TRBD2 agrees at 7 bases. The DNA for the CDR3 is TGTGCCAGCAGCTTAGGTGGCGGGAGACCCTACCAAGAGACCCAGTACTTC. Amino acid sequence: CASSLGGGRPYQETQYF. Together with reference TRBV7-9 and TRBJ2-5, the CDR3 gives the full variable domain: DTGVSQNPRHKITKRGQNVTFRCDPISEHNRLYWYRQTLGQGPEFLTYFQNEAQLEKSRLLSDRFSAERPKGSFSTLEIQRTEQGDSAMYLCASSLGGGRPYQETQYFGPGTRLLVL.